This is a list of T cell receptor beta chains from one sample in a study of T cells in Graves' hyperthyroidism and ophthalmopathy. TCRdb re-called the multiplex PCR reads through MiXCR, storing one row per CDR3 protein. The data hold about 590,000 distinct CDR3 sequences, with approximately 15% observed a single time. The sequenced sample consisted of blood. The origin of the receptors is a woman in her late teens or twenties with Graves' ophthalmopathy. Each CDR3 is given with its conserved first and last residue. The D gene is left open where the match is weak. Clone size is not always given. Where it is, it says once, few, many or a class for expanded clones.

J gene | clone size | V gene | D gene | CDR3 DNA | CDR3 protein
TRBJ2-3 | . | TRBV11-2 | . | TGTGCCAGCAGCTTACGGGCAGACCTGGTAACAGATACGCAGTATTTT | CASSLRADLVTDTQYF
TRBJ1-5 | many | TRBV12-3/TRBV12-4 | . | TGTGCCAGCAGGGCTCTGGGCAATCAGCCCCAGCATTTT | CASRALGNQPQHF
TRBJ2-2 | . | TRBV14 | TRBD2 | TGTGCCAGCAGCCTCATGGCGTCGGGACTGAGGACTAGCGGCCTCAACACCGGGGAGCTGTTTTTT | CASSLMASGLRTSGLNTGELFF
TRBJ2-2 | many | TRBV7-2 | TRBD2 | TGTGCCAGCAGCTTAGCCACTAGCGGAAGAACCGGGGAGCTGTTTTTT | CASSLATSGRTGELFF
TRBJ1-2 | . | TRBV20-1 | TRBD1 | TGCAGTGCTACTAGCCTCCTTACAGGGGATTACGGTGGCTACACCTTC | CSATSLLTGDYGGYTF
TRBJ1-2 | many | TRBV29-1 | TRBD1 | TGCAGCGTTGAAGATGGAGGGGGCGGCTACACCTTC | CSVEDGGGGYTF
TRBJ2-3 | many | TRBV27 | . | TGTGCCAGCAGAAGCCGGGACAAAGCTTTAGATACGCAGTATTTT | CASRSRDKALDTQYF
TRBJ1-6 | few | TRBV20-1 | . | TGCAGTGCTAGGGGTGGGGTTGGCTATAATTCACCCCTCCACTTT | CSARGGVGYNSPLHF
TRBJ2-5 | many | TRBV27 | . | TGTGCCAGCAGTTCACGATATGAGGATACCCAGTACTTC | CASSSRYEDTQYF
TRBJ2-7 | . | TRBV4-1 | TRBD2 | TGCGCCAGCGGCCAAATATTAGCGGGTCCAAGCTCCTACGAGCAGTACTTC | CASGQILAGPSSYEQYF
TRBJ1-2 | . | TRBV7-8 | . | TGTGCCAGCAGCTTAATACAGGGTCGCCATTATGGCTACACCTTC | CASSLIQGRHYGYTF
TRBJ2-1 | . | TRBV19 | TRBD2 | TGTGCCAGTAGTAAGGGACTAGAGGTGTTTCGCTCCTACAATGAGCAGTTCTTC | CASSKGLEVFRSYNEQFF
TRBJ2-1 | few | TRBV12-5 | TRBD1 | TGTGCTAGTGGTTCCAGGCCGCGGCAGGGGGCATTCAATGGGCAGTTCTTC | CASGSRPRQGAFNGQFF
TRBJ2-2 | . | TRBV15 | TRBD1 | TGTGCCACCAGCTCCCCAGACAGGGTGAACACCGGGGAGCTGTTTTTT | CATSSPDRVNTGELFF
TRBJ1-2 | many | TRBV20-1 | . | TGCAGTGCTAGAGATCCCTCCCACATCTATGGCTACACCTTC | CSARDPSHIYGYTF
TRBJ2-7 | . | TRBV18 | TRBD2 | TGTGCCAGCTCACCACCCGTGACAGGACTAGCCTCCTACGAGCAGTACTTC | CASSPPVTGLASYEQYF
TRBJ2-1 | many | TRBV9 | TRBD2 | TGTGCCAGCAGCCCTAGACTAGCGGGAATTGTTTACAATGAGCAGTTCTTC | CASSPRLAGIVYNEQFF
TRBJ2-1 | few | TRBV6-1 | . | TGTGCCAGCAGTGACCTTTCCGGGACACCCTACAATGAGCAGTTCTTC | CASSDLSGTPYNEQFF
TRBJ2-1 | many | TRBV7-8 | TRBD2 | TGTGCCAGCAGCCATAGCGGGAGCTGGAACAATGAGCAGTTCTTC | CASSHSGSWNNEQFF
TRBJ2-4 | . | TRBV14 | . | TGTGCCAGCACCCCTCGGGGTGGTCAAAACATTCAGTACTTC | CASTPRGGQNIQYF
TRBJ2-7 | few | TRBV19 | . | TGTGCCAGTAGTATGGTTGTTGACAGGAGTAGCTCCTACGAGCAGTACTTC | CASSMVVDRSSSYEQYF
TRBJ2-6 | . | TRBV19 | TRBD2 | TGTGCCAGCTCCGACTCTAGCGGGAGCTCTGGGGCCAACGTCCTGACTTTC | CASSDSSGSSGANVLTF
TRBJ2-6 | . | TRBV10-3 | . | TGTGCCATCAGGATACAGGTCTCTGGGGCCAACGTCCTGACTTTC | CAIRIQVSGANVLTF
TRBJ2-1 | few | TRBV24-1 | . | TGTGCCACCAGTGGTGCTTCATCCCCCTACAATGAGCAGTTCTTC | CATSGASSPYNEQFF
TRBJ2-7 | many | TRBV7-9 | . | TGTGCCAGCAGCTTGGCCCGGGGCCCATCCTCCTACGAGCAGTACTTC | CASSLARGPSSYEQYF
TRBJ1-2 | many | TRBV27 | . | TGTGCCAGCAGTCCGACGGTAAACCAGGGGAGGGGCGGCTACACCTTC | CASSPTVNQGRGGYTF
TRBJ2-5 | many | TRBV2 | TRBD1 | TGTGCCAGCTGTGACAGGGGCGAGACCCAGTACTTC | CASCDRGETQYF
TRBJ2-1 | many | TRBV11-3 | TRBD2 | TGTGCCAGCAGCCTAGACACCCGACTAGCGGCCCCCCACTACAATGAGCAGTTCTTC | CASSLDTRLAAPHYNEQFF
TRBJ1-1 | many | TRBV7-6 | . | TGTGCCAGCAGCTTATCCTTCAGGGGTTCCTCTGAAGCTTTCTTT | CASSLSFRGSSEAFF
TRBJ1-5 | few | TRBV19 | . | TGTGCCAGTAGGTTGGGGCAGGGAGGCAATCAGCCCCAGCATTTT | CASRLGQGGNQPQHF
TRBJ1-2 | few | TRBV6-2/TRBV6-3 | TRBD1 | TGTGCCAGCAGCCTCGGGACAGTAGACGGCTACACCTTC | CASSLGTVDGYTF
TRBJ2-3 | . | TRBV28 | TRBD2 | TGTGCCAGCAGTTCCCCTAGCGGGAGTGGAGATACGCAGTATTTT | CASSSPSGSGDTQYF
TRBJ1-5 | many | TRBV29-1 | TRBD1 | TGCAGCGTGGCTGACAGGGCATATCAGCCCCAGCATTTT | CSVADRAYQPQHF
TRBJ2-1 | few | TRBV4-1 | . | TGCGCCAGCAGCCAAGTTTTTCGCGTCGGGACCCAAGACAATGAGCAGTTCTTC | CASSQVFRVGTQDNEQFF
TRBJ2-7 | many | TRBV12-3/TRBV12-4 | . | TGTGCCAGCAGTTTAGAGGTTACCTACGAGCAGTACTTC | CASSLEVTYEQYF
TRBJ2-5 | . | TRBV5-1 | . | TGCGCCAGCAGCCCCTCCTGGGGGGAAGAGACCCAGTACTTC | CASSPSWGEETQYF
TRBJ2-5 | many | TRBV5-1 | TRBD2 | TGCGCCAGCAGCACTGGACTAGCGGGAGGAACGGAGACCCAGTACTTC | CASSTGLAGGTETQYF
TRBJ2-7 | many | TRBV30 | TRBD2 | TGTGCCTGGAGTGTAATGCTAGCGGGAGGTGACGAGCAGTACTTC | CAWSVMLAGGDEQYF
TRBJ2-5 | few | TRBV19 | TRBD2 | TGTGCCACCACCGGACTAGCGGTAGAGACCCAGTACTTC | CATTGLAVETQYF
TRBJ1-6 | many | TRBV18 | TRBD1 | TGTGCCAGCTCACCCGAGACAGGGTATTCACCCCTCCACTTT | CASSPETGYSPLHF
TRBJ2-6 | . | TRBV6-1 | . | TGTGCCAGCAGGATAGGGTCTGGGGCCAACGTCCTGACTTTC | CASRIGSGANVLTF
TRBJ1-1 | . | TRBV28 | TRBD1 | TGTGCCAGCAGTGGCATTACCGGGACAGGGGGCCGGTACACTGAAGCTTTCTTT | CASSGITGTGGRYTEAFF
TRBJ2-7 | few | TRBV24-1 | . | TGTGCCACCAGTGATGTCTCAGGGGACCCCTACGAGCAGTACTTC | CATSDVSGDPYEQYF
TRBJ2-3 | many | TRBV6-1 | . | TGTGCCAGCAGTGAATATCGCGGGGCCACAGATACGCAGTATTTT | CASSEYRGATDTQYF
TRBJ2-7 | . | TRBV6-5 | TRBD1 | TGTGCCAGCAGTTACGGTACCGGGACAGGGTTTAACGAGCAGTACTTC | CASSYGTGTGFNEQYF